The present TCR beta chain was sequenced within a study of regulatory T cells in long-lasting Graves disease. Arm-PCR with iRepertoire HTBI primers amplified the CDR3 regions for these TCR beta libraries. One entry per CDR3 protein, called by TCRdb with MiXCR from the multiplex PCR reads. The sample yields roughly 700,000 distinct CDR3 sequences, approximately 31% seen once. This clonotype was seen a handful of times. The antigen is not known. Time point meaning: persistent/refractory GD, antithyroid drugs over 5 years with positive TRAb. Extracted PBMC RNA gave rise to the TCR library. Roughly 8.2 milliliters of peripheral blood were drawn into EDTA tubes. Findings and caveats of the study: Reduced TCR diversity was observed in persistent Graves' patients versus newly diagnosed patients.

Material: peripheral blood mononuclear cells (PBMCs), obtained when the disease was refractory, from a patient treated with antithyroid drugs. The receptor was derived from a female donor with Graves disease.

The DNA of the CDR3 is TGCAGTGCTTCTTCGCGGGGGGCGCACTTTGGCTACACCTTC. Its protein is CSASSRGAHFGYTF. The chain carries TRBV20-1 and TRBJ1-2; D possibly corresponds to TRBD1 (6 bases). Trimming took 5 bases from V and 7 from J, leaving 20 bases between them. This CDR3 is 14 amino acids long. Germline values: CDR1 DFQATT, CDR2 SNEGSKA (reference sequence).